These 3 T cell receptor beta chains were sequenced from one sample in a study of spatial heterogeneity in lung cancer (dated by TCRdb to between 2018 and 2020). Libraries were constructed by 5' RACE. The sequencer was a NextSeq 500. Using fastp trimming at Q25 and MiXCR clonotype assembly, TCRdb reanalyzed the public sequencing data and kept in-frame beta chains. CDR3 protein sequences are deduplicated, and each keeps its most common genes and DNA. This sample lists about 25,000 distinct CDR3 sequences; about 7.2% were detected once. Together, the top ten hold roughly an eighth of the sample. The time point label, as the study defines it: sample taken at primary tumor resection. The material sequenced was PBMCs, taken at surgery. These receptors all stem from a male donor with early-stage non-small cell lung cancer.

This chain links TRBV28 with TRBJ2-4, with D possibly TRBD1 on 5 matching bases. Germline-derived CDR1 and CDR2 are MDHEN and SYDVKM. V was trimmed by 8 bases and J by 6 bases, leaving 17 bases between them. This CDR3 is 14 amino acids long. The CDR3 nucleotides read TGTGCCAGCGGCTTAACAGGAGTTCGAAACATTCAGTACTTC. Residues: CASGLTGVRNIQYF.

The chain employs TRBV6-1 and TRBJ1-1; no reliable D call. The germline V and J ends were trimmed by 2 bases and 5 bases, with 18 bases remaining between them. From germline, CDR1 is MNHNS and CDR2 SASEGT. The CDR3 contains 16 residues. CDR3 sequence reads: CASSELVWGGRTEAFF. CDR3 DNA: TGTGCCAGCAGTGAACTCGTTTGGGGAGGACGGACTGAAGCTTTCTTT.

This CDR3 reads CASGGRSYNEQFF. CDR3 nucleotides: TGCGCCTCGGGGGGGCGCTCCTACAATGAGCAGTTCTTC. This sequence joins TRBV10-1 and TRBJ2-1, with 8 bases that match TRBD2. Germline loops: CDR1 WNHNN, CDR2 SYGVQD (reference sequence). Trimming cost V 11 bases and J 0 bases; bases outside gene matches: 3. The length of the CDR3 is 13 residues.